Sequencing of this TCR beta chain was carried out in a study of T cell responses to AZD1222 COVID-19 vaccine. General study points: Along spike, vaccine-associated CD4 TCRs were found throughout, with dominance at 160-218 and 743-854. Unmutated variant regions are reportedly targeted by nearly half of spike-specific TCRs. Females outnumbered males among donors, who were mostly white British; clonal diversity was possibly underestimated.

This clone came up once. What it binds is unknown. The germline gives CDR1 SNHLY, CDR2 FYNNEI. The length of the CDR3 is 14 residues. Trimming shortened V by 5 bases and J by 5 bases, and 15 bases separated the two germline ends. Assay used: immunoSEQ multiplex PCR; TCRdb lists only in-frame clones, some missing. The sample has 120,000 or so clones; around 93% are singletons. Here the sequenced sample was peripheral blood, taken on day 0 of AZD1222 vaccination. V is TRBV2 and J is TRBJ2-5, with D perhaps matching TRBD2 (5 bases). The receptor was isolated from an adult in good health. The CDR3 DNA reads as TGTGCCAGCAGTCCGGCCCCGTGGGAGGAGACCCAGTACTTC. Translating gives CASSPAPWEETQYF.